Sequencing of this T cell receptor (beta chain) was carried out in a study of cytomegalovirus exposure and HLA in healthy donors. Whole-study results and caveats: In a later analysis, a missense DCLRE1C variant was linked to TCR beta V- and J-gene trimming. A cluster of highly shared sequence variants was likely a sequencing artifact. According to a later analysis, donors in an Asian-associated ancestry cluster reportedly had fewer N-insertions than the approximately 670-donor mean.

This CDR3 contains 15 residues. After removal of 5 bases from V and 3 bases from J, the junction contained 3 bases not matched to a gene. The V gene's germline CDR1 is SEHNR and CDR2 FQNEAQ (reference sequence). Donors were nominally healthy when sampled, though unrecorded immune exposures were likely. With respect to this clone: The target antigen is unknown.

The PCR contained 60 Vbeta and 13 Jbeta primers. Measured with immunoSEQ multiplex PCR; TCRdb has only the in-frame clones, and not every one. The data contain about 190,000 clones, 60% to 80% of them singletons. The material sequenced was PBMCs. The chain combines TRBV7-9 with TRBJ2-5; 13 bases match TRBD2. This sequence originates from a woman aged 18 to 35 in good health and CMV-seronegative. This chain's CDR3 is CASSRTSGREETQYF. CDR3 bases: TGTGCCAGCAGCAGAACTAGCGGGAGGGAAGAGACCCAGTACTTC.